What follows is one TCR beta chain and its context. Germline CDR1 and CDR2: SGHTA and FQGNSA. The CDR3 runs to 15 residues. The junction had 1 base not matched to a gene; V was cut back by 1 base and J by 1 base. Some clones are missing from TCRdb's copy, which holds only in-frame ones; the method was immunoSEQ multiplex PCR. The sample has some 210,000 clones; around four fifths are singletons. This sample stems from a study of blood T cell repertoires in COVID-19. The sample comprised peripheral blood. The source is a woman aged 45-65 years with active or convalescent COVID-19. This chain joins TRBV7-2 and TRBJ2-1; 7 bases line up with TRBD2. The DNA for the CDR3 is TGTGCCAGCAGCTTAGAGGGACTATCCTACAATGAGCAGTTCTTC. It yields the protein CASSLEGLSYNEQFF.